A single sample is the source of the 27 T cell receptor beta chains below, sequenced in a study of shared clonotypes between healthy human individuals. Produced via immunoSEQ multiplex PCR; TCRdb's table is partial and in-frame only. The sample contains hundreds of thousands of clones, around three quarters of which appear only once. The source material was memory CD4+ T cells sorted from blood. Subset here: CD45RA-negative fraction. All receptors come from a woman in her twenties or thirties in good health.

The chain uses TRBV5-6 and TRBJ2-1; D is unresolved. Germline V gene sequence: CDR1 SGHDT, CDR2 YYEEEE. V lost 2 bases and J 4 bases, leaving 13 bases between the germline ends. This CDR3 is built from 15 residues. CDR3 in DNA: TGTGCCAGCAGCTTTGAGGTAGCTAGATACAATGAGCAGTTCTTC. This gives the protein CASSFEVARYNEQFF.

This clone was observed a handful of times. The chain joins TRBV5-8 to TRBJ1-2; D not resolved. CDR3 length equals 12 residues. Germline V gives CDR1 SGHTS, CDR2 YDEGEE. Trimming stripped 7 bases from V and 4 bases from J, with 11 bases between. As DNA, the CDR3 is TGTGCCAGCCGTAGTCCTGGCTATGGCTACACCTTC. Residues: CASRSPGYGYTF.

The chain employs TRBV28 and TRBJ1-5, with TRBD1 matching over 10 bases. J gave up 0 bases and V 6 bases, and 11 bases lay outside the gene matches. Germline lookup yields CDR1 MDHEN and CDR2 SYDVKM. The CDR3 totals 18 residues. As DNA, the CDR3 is TGTGCCAGCAGGACGCCGGGACAGGGGCGTTATAGCAATCAGCCCCAGCATTTT. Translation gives CASRTPGQGRYSNQPQHF.

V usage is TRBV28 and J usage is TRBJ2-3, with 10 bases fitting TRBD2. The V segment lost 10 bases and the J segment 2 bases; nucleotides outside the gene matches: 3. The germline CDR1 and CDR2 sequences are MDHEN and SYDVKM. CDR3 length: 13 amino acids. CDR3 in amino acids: CAIGLAATDTQYF. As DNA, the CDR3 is TGTGCCATCGGACTAGCGGCCACAGATACGCAGTATTTT. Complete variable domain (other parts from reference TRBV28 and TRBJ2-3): DVKVTQSSRYLVKRTGEKVFLECVQDMDHENMFWYRQDPGLGLRLIYFSYDVKMKEKGDIPEGYSVSREKKERFSLILESASTNQTSMYLCAIGLAATDTQYFGPGTRLTVL.

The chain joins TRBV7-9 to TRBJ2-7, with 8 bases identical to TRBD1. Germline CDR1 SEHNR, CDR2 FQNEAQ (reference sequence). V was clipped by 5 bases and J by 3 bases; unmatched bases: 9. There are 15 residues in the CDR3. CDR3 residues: CASSLPDRGLYEQYF. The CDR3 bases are TGTGCCAGCAGCCTCCCTGACAGGGGACTCTACGAGCAGTACTTC. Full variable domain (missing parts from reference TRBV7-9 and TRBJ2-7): DTGVSQNPRHKITKRGQNVTFRCDPISEHNRLYWYRQTLGQGPEFLTYFQNEAQLEKSRLLSDRFSAERPKGSFSTLEIQRTEQGDSAMYLCASSLPDRGLYEQYFGPGTRLTVT.

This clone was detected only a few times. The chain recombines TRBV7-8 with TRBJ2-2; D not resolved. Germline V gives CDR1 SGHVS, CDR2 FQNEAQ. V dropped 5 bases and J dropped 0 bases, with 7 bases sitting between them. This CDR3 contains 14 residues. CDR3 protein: CASSLQTNTGELFF. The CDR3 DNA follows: TGTGCCAGCAGCCTACAAACGAACACCGGGGAGCTGTTTTTT.

CDR3 coding DNA: TGTGCCAGCAGCCCCCCCAATCGAGAGGGCGTCGGGGAGCTGTTTTTT. Its protein product is CASSPPNREGVGELFF. The gene calls are TRBV7-9 and TRBJ2-2, with D possibly matching TRBD2 (5 bases). The V end lost 5 bases, the J end lost 7 bases, and 20 bases lay between the germline ends. The CDR3 has 16 residues. Germline V gene sequence: CDR1 SEHNR, CDR2 FQNEAQ (reference sequence).

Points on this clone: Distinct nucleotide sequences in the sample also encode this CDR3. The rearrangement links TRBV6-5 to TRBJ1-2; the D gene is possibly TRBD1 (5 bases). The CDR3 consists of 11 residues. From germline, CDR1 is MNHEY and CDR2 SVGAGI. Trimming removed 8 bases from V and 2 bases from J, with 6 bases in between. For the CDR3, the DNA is TGTGCCAGCGGGGGGAACTATGGCTACACCTTC. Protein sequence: CASGGNYGYTF.

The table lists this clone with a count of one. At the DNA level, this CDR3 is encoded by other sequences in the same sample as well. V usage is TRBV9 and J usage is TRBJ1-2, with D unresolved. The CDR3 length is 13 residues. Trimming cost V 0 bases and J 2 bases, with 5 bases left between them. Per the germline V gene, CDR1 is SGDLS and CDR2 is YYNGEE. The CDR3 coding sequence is TGTGCCAGCAGCGTAGCCAGGAACTATGGCTACACCTTC. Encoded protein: CASSVARNYGYTF.

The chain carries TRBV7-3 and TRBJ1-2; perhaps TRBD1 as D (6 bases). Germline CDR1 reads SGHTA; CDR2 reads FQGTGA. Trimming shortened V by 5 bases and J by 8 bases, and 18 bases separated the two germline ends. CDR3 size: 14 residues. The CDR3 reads CASSPNTGSGGYTF. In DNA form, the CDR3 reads TGTGCCAGCAGCCCGAACACAGGGTCGGGGGGCTACACCTTC. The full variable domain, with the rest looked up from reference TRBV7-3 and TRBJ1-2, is GAGVSQTPSNKVTEKGKYVELRCDPISGHTALYWYRQSLGQGPEFLIYFQGTGAADDSGLPNDRFFAVRPEGSVSTLKIQRTERGDSAVYLCASSPNTGSGGYTFGSGTRLTVV.

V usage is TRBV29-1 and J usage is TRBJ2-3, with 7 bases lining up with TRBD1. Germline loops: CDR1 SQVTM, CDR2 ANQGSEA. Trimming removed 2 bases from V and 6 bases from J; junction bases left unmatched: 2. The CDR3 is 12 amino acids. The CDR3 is CSVETGADTQYF. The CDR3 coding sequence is TGCAGCGTTGAAACAGGGGCGGATACGCAGTATTTT.

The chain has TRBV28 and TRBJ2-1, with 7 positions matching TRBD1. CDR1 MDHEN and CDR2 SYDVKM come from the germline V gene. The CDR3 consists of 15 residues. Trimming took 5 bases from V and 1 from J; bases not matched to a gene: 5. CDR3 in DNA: TGTGCCAGCAGTCCCCCCAGGGGGTCCTACAATGAGCAGTTCTTC. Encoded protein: CASSPPRGSYNEQFF.

For the CDR3, the DNA is TGTGCCAGCAGTTCGGGACTAGCGGCCTACGAGCAGTACTTC. It encodes CASSSGLAAYEQYF. This sequence joins TRBV28 and TRBJ2-7, with TRBD2 identical over 11 bases. V gave up 4 bases and J gave up 2 bases; unmatched junction bases: 1. From germline, CDR1 is MDHEN and CDR2 SYDVKM. The length of the CDR3 is 14 residues.

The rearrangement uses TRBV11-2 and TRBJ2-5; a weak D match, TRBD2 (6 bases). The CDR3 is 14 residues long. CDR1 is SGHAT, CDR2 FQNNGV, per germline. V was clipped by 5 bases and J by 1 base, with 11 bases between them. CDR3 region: CASSIGTSQETQYF. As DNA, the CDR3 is TGTGCCAGCAGCATAGGGACTTCCCAAGAGACCCAGTACTTC. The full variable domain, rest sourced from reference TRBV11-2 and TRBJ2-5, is EAGVAQSPRYKIIEKRQSVAFWCNPISGHATLYWYQQILGQGPKLLIQFQNNGVVDDSQLPKDRFSAERLKGVDSTLKIQPAKLEDSAVYLCASSIGTSQETQYFGPGTRLLVL.

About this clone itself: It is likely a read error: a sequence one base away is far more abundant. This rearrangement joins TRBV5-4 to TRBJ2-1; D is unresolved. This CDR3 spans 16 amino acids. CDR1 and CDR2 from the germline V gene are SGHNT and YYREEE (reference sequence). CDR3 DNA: TGTGCCAGCAGCTTGGTGTCTTTGGGGTCCTACCATGAGCAGTTCTTC. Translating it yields CASSLVSLGSYHEQFF.

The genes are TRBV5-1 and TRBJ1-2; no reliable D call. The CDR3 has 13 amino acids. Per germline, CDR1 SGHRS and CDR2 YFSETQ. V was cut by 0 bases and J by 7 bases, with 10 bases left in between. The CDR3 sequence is CASSLALSSGYTF. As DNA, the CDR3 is TGCGCCAGCAGCTTGGCCCTAAGCTCTGGCTACACCTTC.

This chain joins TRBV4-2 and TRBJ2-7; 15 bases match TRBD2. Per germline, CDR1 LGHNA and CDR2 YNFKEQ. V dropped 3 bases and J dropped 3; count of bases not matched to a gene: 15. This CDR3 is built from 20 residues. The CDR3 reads CASSHHPGLAGGGTDYEQYF. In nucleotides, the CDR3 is TGTGCCAGCAGCCATCATCCGGGACTAGCGGGAGGAGGGACGGACTACGAGCAGTACTTC.

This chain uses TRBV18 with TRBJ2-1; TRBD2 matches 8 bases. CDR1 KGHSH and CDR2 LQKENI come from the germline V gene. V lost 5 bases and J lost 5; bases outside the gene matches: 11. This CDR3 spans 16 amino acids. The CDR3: CASSKDSGIGNNEQFF. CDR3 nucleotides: TGTGCCAGCTCAAAAGATAGCGGGATTGGAAACAATGAGCAGTTCTTC.

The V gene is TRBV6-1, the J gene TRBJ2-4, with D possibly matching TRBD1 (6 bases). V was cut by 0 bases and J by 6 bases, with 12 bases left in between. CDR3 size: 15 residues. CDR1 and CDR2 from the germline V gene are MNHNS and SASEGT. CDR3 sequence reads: CASSEALQGLNIQYF. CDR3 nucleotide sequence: TGTGCCAGCAGTGAAGCACTACAGGGCCTAAACATTCAGTACTTC.

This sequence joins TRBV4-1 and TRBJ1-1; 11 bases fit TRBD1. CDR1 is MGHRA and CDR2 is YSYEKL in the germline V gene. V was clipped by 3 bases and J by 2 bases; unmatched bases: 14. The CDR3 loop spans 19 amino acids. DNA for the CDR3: TGCGCCAGCAGCCATTTATTTGGGGGGACAGGGGGATTAAACACTGAAGCTTTCTTT. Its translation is CASSHLFGGTGGLNTEAFF.

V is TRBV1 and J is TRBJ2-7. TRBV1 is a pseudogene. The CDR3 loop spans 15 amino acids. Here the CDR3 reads CTSSPPLDTGYEQYF. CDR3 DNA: TGCACCAGCAGTCCGCCCCTAGACACGGGCTACGAGCAGTACTTC.

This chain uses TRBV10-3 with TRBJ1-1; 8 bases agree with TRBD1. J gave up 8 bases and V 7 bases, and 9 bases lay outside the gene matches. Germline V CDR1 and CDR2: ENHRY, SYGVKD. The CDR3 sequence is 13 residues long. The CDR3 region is CAITSNRDREAFF. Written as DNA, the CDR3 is TGTGCCATCACCTCGAACCGGGACAGGGAAGCTTTCTTT.

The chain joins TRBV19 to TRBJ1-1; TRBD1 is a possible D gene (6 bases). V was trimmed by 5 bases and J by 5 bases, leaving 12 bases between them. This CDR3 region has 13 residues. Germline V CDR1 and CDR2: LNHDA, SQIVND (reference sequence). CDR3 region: CASSRNRETEAFF. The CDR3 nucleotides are TGTGCCAGTAGTCGGAACAGGGAGACTGAAGCTTTCTTT.

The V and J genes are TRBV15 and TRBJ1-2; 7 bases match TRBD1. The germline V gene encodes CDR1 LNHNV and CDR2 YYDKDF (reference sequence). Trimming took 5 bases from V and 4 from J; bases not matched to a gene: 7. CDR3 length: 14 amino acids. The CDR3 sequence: CATSRTRDSYGYTF. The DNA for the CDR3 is TGTGCCACCAGCCGAACCCGGGACAGCTATGGCTACACCTTC.

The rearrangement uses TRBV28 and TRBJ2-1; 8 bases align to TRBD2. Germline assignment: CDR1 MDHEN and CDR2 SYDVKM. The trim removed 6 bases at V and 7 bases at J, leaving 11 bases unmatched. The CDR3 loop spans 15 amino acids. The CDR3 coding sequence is TGTGCCAGCAGCCCGAGCGGGAGCGGTAGGAATGAGCAGTTCTTC. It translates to CASSPSGSGRNEQFF.

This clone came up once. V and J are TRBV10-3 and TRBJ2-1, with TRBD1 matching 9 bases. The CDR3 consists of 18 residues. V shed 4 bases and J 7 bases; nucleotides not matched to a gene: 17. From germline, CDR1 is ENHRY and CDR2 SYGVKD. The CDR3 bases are TGTGCCATCAGTGGAGGACGGGACAGGGAGAGGTATGGAAATGAGCAGTTCTTC. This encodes CAISGGRDRERYGNEQFF.

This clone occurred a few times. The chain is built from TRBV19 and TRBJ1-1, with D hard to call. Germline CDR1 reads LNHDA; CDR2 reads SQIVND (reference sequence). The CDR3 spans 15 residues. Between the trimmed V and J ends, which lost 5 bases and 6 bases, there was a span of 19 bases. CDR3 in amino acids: CASSARLDNVAEAFF. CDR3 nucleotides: TGTGCCAGTAGTGCTAGACTCGACAACGTGGCTGAAGCTTTCTTT.